This TCR beta chain stems from a study of cytomegalovirus exposure and HLA in healthy donors. Looking at the study overall: Caucasian-associated ancestry cluster membership applied to 75% to 85% of approximately 420 genotyped donors.

In the PCR, 60 Vbeta and 13 Jbeta primers were used. TCRdb's table, derived via immunoSEQ multiplex PCR, lists solely in-frame clones and lacks some. This sample carries 100,000 to 150,000 clones, with 1.5% to 1.7% going to the ten biggest clones. V was pared by 4 bases and J by 14 bases, with 19 bases of the junction left unmatched. This CDR3 is built from 17 residues. Germline CDR1 and CDR2: MDHEN and SYDVKM. Comment on this clone: No antigen is known for it.

General study results and limits: Immune exposure information comprised only CMV serostatus. It was taken for granted in presence/absence analyses that sequencing depth across donors was roughly uniform. Later analysis showed TCR association rates varying by HLA locus, highest for DRB1 and lowest for HLA-C.

Sequencing used PBMCs. This chain uses TRBV28 with TRBJ1-6, with TRBD1 matching 8 bases. The clonotype comes from a woman aged 40 to 49 in good health and CMV-seronegative. This chain's CDR3 is CASSSPGGAPLIRTLHF. CDR3 coding DNA: TGTGCCAGCAGTTCCCCAGGGGGCGCCCCCCTAATTCGGACCCTCCACTTT.